This T cell receptor beta chain is from a study of PD-1 blockade in classical Hodgkin lymphoma. Exposure to brentuximab vedotin varied, and each patient had relapsed following autologous stem cell transplantation. Purification of CD4+ T cells from thawed PBMCs was achieved by magnetic negative selection. The best responses consisted of complete response, partial response or progressive disease. Assay used: immunoSEQ multiplex PCR; TCRdb lists only in-frame clones, some missing. Of around 9,200 clones in the sample, 84% were seen once. General study findings and limits: TCR diversity rose significantly by C4D1 in CD4+ but not CD8+ cells. The diversity seen at baseline in complete responders resembled that of newly diagnosed patients.

Trimming left V 0 bases short and J 5 bases short, with 6 bases between. This CDR3 has 13 residues. The V gene's germline CDR1 is SGHNT and CDR2 YENEEA. Concerning this clone itself: What it recognizes is unknown.

The material was CD4+ T cells from blood, obtained at baseline. The rearrangement uses TRBV11-3 and TRBJ2-3; D is undetermined. The source is a human donor with classical Hodgkin lymphoma. The CDR3 loop is CASSLESLDTQYF. CDR3 sequence (DNA): TGTGCCAGCAGCTTAGAGAGCCTAGATACGCAGTATTTT. Full variable domain (remainder filled in from reference TRBV11-3 and TRBJ2-3): EAGVVQSPRYKIIEKKQPVAFWCNPISGHNTLYWYLQNLGQGPELLIRYENEEAVDDSQLPKDRFSAERLKGVDSTLKIQPAELGDSAVYLCASSLESLDTQYFGPGTRLTVL.